The rows below give T cell receptor beta chains drawn from one sample of a study of blood T cell repertoires in COVID-19. Sequenced by immunoSEQ multiplex PCR; TCRdb stores in-frame clones only, minus some. The sample includes under 250,000 clones, just under 85% seen only once; the top ten take less than 4.5%. The sequenced sample was peripheral blood. Receptors were obtained from a man aged 45 to 65 with acute or convalescent COVID-19. Each CDR3 is given with its conserved first and last residue. A D gene is named only where the DNA matches it firmly. Size is omitted from some rows. Given values are once, few, many or a class for expanded clones.

d_call	v_call	clone_size	j_call	cdr3_aa	cdr3_nt
TRBD2	TRBV24-1	-	TRBJ2-2	CATSTSSYTGELFF	TGTGCCACCTCGACTAGCAGCTACACCGGGGAGCTGTTTTTT
-	TRBV7-9	-	TRBJ2-1	CASSSFDEQFF	TGTGCCAGCAGCTCCTTCGATGAGCAGTTCTTC
-	TRBV19	-	TRBJ2-7	CASSTQYEQYF	TGTGCCAGTAGTACACAATACGAGCAGTACTTC
TRBD1	TRBV5-1	-	TRBJ2-6	CPRSMGGPGTGGAGANVLTF	TGCCCCCGCAGCATGGGGGGCCCGGGGACAGGGGGCGCTGGGGCCAACGTCCTGACTTTC
TRBD1	TRBV14	-	TRBJ1-2	CASSYTGGAYGYTF	TGTGCCAGCAGCTATACAGGGGGCGCTTATGGCTACACCTTC
TRBD1	TRBV6-5	-	TRBJ1-4	CASSYSRDRNEKLFF	TGTGCCAGCAGTTACTCGCGGGACAGAAATGAAAAACTGTTTTTT
-	TRBV11-2	-	TRBJ1-1	CASSQRGRGTEAFF	TGTGCCAGCAGCCAGCGGGGCAGGGGCACTGAAGCTTTCTTT
TRBD2	TRBV9	-	TRBJ2-2	CASSVRTSDSGELFF	TGTGCCAGCAGCGTCCGGACTAGCGATTCCGGGGAGCTGTTTTTT
-	TRBV7-2	-	TRBJ1-3	CASSLGGGSGNTIYF	TGTGCCAGCAGCTTAGGAGGTGGTTCTGGAAACACCATATATTTT
TRBD2	TRBV6-4	-	TRBJ2-1	CASSVTSGRATEQFF	TGTGCCAGCAGTGTCACGAGCGGGAGGGCCACTGAGCAGTTCTTC
-	TRBV28	-	TRBJ1-1	CASSFWRTEAFF	TGTGCCAGCAGTTTTTGGAGAACTGAAGCTTTCTTT
-	TRBV9	-	TRBJ1-1	CASSVALASEAFF	TGTGCCAGCAGCGTAGCTTTGGCATCTGAAGCTTTCTTT
-	TRBV6-6	-	TRBJ1-6	CASSFSDSRNSPLHF	TGTGCCAGCAGTTTCAGCGACTCCCGCAATTCACCCCTCCACTTT
-	TRBV27	few	TRBJ1-2	CASSMRGGLRNYGYTF	TGTGCCAGCAGTATGAGGGGGGGTCTCAGAAACTATGGCTACACCTTC
TRBD2	TRBV5-1	-	TRBJ2-5	CASSSVAGGWETQYF	TGCGCCAGCAGCTCCGTAGCGGGAGGTTGGGAGACCCAGTACTTC
TRBD1	TRBV15	-	TRBJ2-2	CATSRGQGITTGELFF	TGTGCCACCAGCAGAGGACAGGGTATCACCACCGGGGAGCTGTTTTTT
TRBD1	TRBV5-4	-	TRBJ1-3	CASSLEGTGNSGNTIYF	TGTGCCAGCAGCTTGGAAGGGACAGGGAACTCTGGAAACACCATATATTTT
TRBD1	TRBV5-1	-	TRBJ2-3	CASKVTGGADTQYF	TGCGCCAGCAAAGTCACAGGGGGCGCAGATACGCAGTATTTT
TRBD1	TRBV30	-	TRBJ2-4	CAWRPYIGTGKNIQYF	TGTGCCTGGAGGCCGTATATCGGGACAGGGAAAAACATTCAGTACTTC
TRBD1	TRBV10-3	once	TRBJ1-2	CAISGQGGEDGYTF	TGTGCCATCAGTGGCCAGGGGGGCGAGGATGGCTACACCTTC
-	TRBV7-3	-	TRBJ2-3	CASSYSGDTQYF	TGTGCCAGCAGCTATTCCGGAGATACGCAGTATTTT
-	TRBV10-3	-	TRBJ1-2	CAISEAMTGTNYGYTF	TGTGCCATCAGTGAGGCTATGACAGGAACTAACTATGGCTACACCTTC
-	TRBV9	-	TRBJ2-1	CASSVGSGREQFF	TGTGCCAGCAGCGTAGGAAGTGGCAGGGAGCAGTTCTTC
TRBD1	TRBV18	-	TRBJ2-3	CASSPRTGSTDTQYF	TGTGCCAGCTCACCACGGACAGGGTCCACAGATACGCAGTATTTT
TRBD2	TRBV14	-	TRBJ2-5	CASSHGLEETQYF	TGTGCCAGCAGCCACGGACTAGAGGAGACCCAGTACTTC
TRBD1	TRBV9	-	TRBJ1-3	CASSPRQGSGNTIYF	TGTGCCAGCAGCCCTCGACAGGGCTCTGGAAACACCATATATTTT
-	TRBV30	-	TRBJ2-2	CAWSPGTQTGELFF	TGTGCCTGGAGTCCCGGGACTCAAACCGGGGAGCTGTTTTTT
TRBD2	TRBV24-1	-	TRBJ2-7	CATSDFGLAGTYEQYF	TGTGCCACCAGTGATTTTGGGCTAGCGGGAACCTACGAGCAGTACTTC
TRBD1	TRBV7-9	-	TRBJ2-5	CASSLSRTGQETQYF	TGTGCCAGCAGCTTATCCCGGACAGGGCAAGAGACCCAGTACTTC
TRBD2	TRBV18	-	TRBJ2-7	CASSPSGGDYEQYF	TGTGCCAGCTCACCATCCGGGGGGGACTACGAGCAGTACTTC
-	TRBV5-6	many	TRBJ1-2	CASSLLTAGDYGYTF	TGTGCCAGCAGCTTACTGACGGCGGGGGACTATGGCTACACCTTC
-	TRBV29-1	-	TRBJ2-2	CSVRGSGELFF	TGCAGCGTGAGGGGGTCCGGGGAGCTGTTTTTT
TRBD1	TRBV10-3	-	TRBJ1-2	CAISEGLDRVKGYTF	TGTGCCATCAGTGAGGGACTGGACAGGGTCAAAGGCTACACCTTC
-	TRBV28	-	TRBJ1-4	CASSFEETGREKLFF	TGTGCCAGCAGTTTCGAGGAAACTGGTCGTGAAAAACTGTTTTTT
TRBD2	TRBV6-1	once	TRBJ2-1	CASSGTSGDSYNEQFF	TGTGCCAGCAGTGGGACTAGCGGGGACTCCTACAATGAGCAGTTCTTC
-	TRBV10-1	-	TRBJ2-1	CASWPGLDEQFF	TGCGCCAGTTGGCCGGGACTCGATGAGCAGTTCTTC
-	TRBV7-9	-	TRBJ2-1	CASSLVGGGAGEQFF	TGTGCCAGCAGCTTAGTAGGGGGCGGGGCAGGGGAGCAGTTCTTC
-	TRBV6-2/TRBV6-3	-	TRBJ2-2	CASSYGETGELFF	TGTGCCAGCAGTTATGGGGAGACCGGGGAGCTGTTTTTT
TRBD1	TRBV19	-	TRBJ1-1	CASSIEIQGAEAFF	TGTGCCAGTAGTATAGAGATCCAGGGGGCTGAAGCTTTCTTT
-	TRBV28	-	TRBJ1-5	CASSFRGNSNQPQHF	TGTGCCAGCAGTTTTCGGGGGAATAGCAATCAGCCCCAGCATTTT
-	TRBV11-3	-	TRBJ2-5	CASSYSQEVETQYF	TGTGCCAGCAGCTATAGCCAGGAGGTAGAGACCCAGTACTTC
-	TRBV5-1	-	TRBJ2-3	CASSLTGQGTDTQYF	TGCGCCAGCAGCTTGACAGGCCAAGGGACAGATACGCAGTATTTT
-	TRBV12-5	-	TRBJ1-3	CASGLGHDGNTIYF	TGTGCTAGTGGTTTGGGACACGATGGAAACACCATATATTTT
TRBD2	TRBV2	-	TRBJ2-7	CASTPEKGLAGGAYEQYF	TGTGCCAGCACCCCTGAAAAGGGACTAGCGGGGGGAGCCTACGAGCAGTACTTC
-	TRBV7-2	-	TRBJ1-2	CASSSRRTTANYGYTF	TGTGCCAGCAGCTCCCGACGGACGACAGCTAACTATGGCTACACCTTC
-	TRBV6-4	-	TRBJ2-2	CASSPGQHTGELFF	TGTGCCAGCAGCCCAGGACAGCATACGGGGGAGCTGTTTTTT
-	TRBV7-6	-	TRBJ2-2	CASSLKLGGTGELFF	TGTGCCAGCAGCTTAAAACTAGGCGGCACCGGGGAGCTGTTTTTT
TRBD1	TRBV7-9	few	TRBJ2-7	CASSLLDRGPYEQYF	TGTGCCAGCAGCTTATTGGACAGGGGACCTTACGAGCAGTACTTC
TRBD1	TRBV5-1	-	TRBJ1-4	CASSLGGRREKLFF	TGCGCCAGCAGCTTAGGGGGCCGGAGGGAAAAACTGTTTTTT
-	TRBV9	-	TRBJ2-5	CASSAGKTQYF	TGTGCCAGCAGCGCAGGGAAGACCCAGTACTTC
-	TRBV12-3/TRBV12-4	-	TRBJ1-4	CASSLAHNEKLFF	TGTGCCAGCAGTTTAGCACACAATGAAAAACTGTTTTTT
-	TRBV27	-	TRBJ1-4	CASSLATNEKLFF	TGTGCCAGCAGTCTTGCAACTAATGAAAAACTGTTTTTT
TRBD2	TRBV10-2	-	TRBJ2-5	CASSDPLAGQETQYF	TGCGCCAGCAGTGACCCACTAGCGGGGCAAGAGACCCAGTACTTC
-	TRBV28	-	TRBJ2-5	CASRRKGKGLAGRETQYF	TGTGCCAGCAGGCGTAAGGGGAAGGGACTCGCCGGGCGAGAGACCCAGTACTTC
TRBD1	TRBV27	-	TRBJ2-5	CASSKAGTGGQETQYF	TGTGCCAGCAGTAAAGCCGGGACAGGGGGCCAAGAGACCCAGTACTTC
-	TRBV6-5	-	TRBJ1-6	CASSYSHGGARSPLHF	TGTGCCAGCAGTTACTCGCATGGAGGGGCTCGCTCACCCCTCCACTTT
-	TRBV30	-	TRBJ1-4	CAWRIGGGGEKLFF	TGTGCCTGGAGAATAGGTGGGGGAGGTGAAAAACTGTTTTTT